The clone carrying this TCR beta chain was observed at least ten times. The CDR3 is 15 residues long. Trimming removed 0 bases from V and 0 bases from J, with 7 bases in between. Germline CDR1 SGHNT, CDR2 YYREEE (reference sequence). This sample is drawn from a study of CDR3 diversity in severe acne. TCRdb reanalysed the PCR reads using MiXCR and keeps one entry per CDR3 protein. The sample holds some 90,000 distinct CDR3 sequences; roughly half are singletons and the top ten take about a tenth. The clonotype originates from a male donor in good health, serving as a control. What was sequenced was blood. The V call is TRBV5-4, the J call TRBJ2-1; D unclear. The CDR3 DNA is TGTGCCAGCAGCTTGGGGGGAACCTCCTACAATGAGCAGTTCTTC. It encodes CASSLGGTSYNEQFF.